Listed below are T cell receptor beta chains from one sample, sequenced in a study of cytomegalovirus exposure and HLA in healthy donors. Clones were sequenced by immunoSEQ multiplex PCR, and TCRdb holds only the in-frame ones, with some missing. The data hold under 150,000 clones, with 75% to 85% observed a single time. Sequenced material: PBMCs. These receptors were obtained from a woman in her fifties or sixties in good health and CMV-seropositive. CDR3s include the opening cysteine and the closing phenylalanine or tryptophan. Each record gives: CDR3 length, V gene, clone size, D gene, J gene, CDR3 protein, CDR3 DNA. The D gene is left open where the match is weak. Size is omitted from some rows. Given values are once, few, many or a class for expanded clones.

CDR3 length: 15
V gene: TRBV5-1
clone size: -
D gene: TRBD2
J gene: TRBJ2-1
CDR3 protein: CASSFLTSGYNEQFF
CDR3 DNA: TGCGCCAGCAGCTTCTTGACTAGCGGATACAATGAGCAGTTCTTC

CDR3 length: 13
V gene: TRBV6-4
clone size: -
D gene: TRBD2
J gene: TRBJ2-5
CDR3 protein: CASSAREGETQYF
CDR3 DNA: TGTGCCAGCAGTGCCAGGGAGGGAGAGACCCAGTACTTC

CDR3 length: 15
V gene: TRBV4-3
clone size: -
D gene: TRBD1
J gene: TRBJ2-1
CDR3 protein: CASSLQGAFGNEQFF
CDR3 DNA: TGCGCCAGCAGCCTACAGGGGGCATTTGGCAATGAGCAGTTCTTC

CDR3 length: 14
V gene: TRBV5-1
clone size: -
D gene: TRBD2
J gene: TRBJ2-3
CDR3 protein: CASSAGGITDTQYF
CDR3 DNA: TGCGCCAGCAGCGCCGGGGGGATCACAGATACGCAGTATTTT

CDR3 length: 12
V gene: TRBV6-1
clone size: -
D gene: -
J gene: TRBJ1-2
CDR3 protein: CASSGRGKGYTF
CDR3 DNA: TGTGCCAGCAGTGGGAGGGGTAAAGGCTACACCTTC

CDR3 length: 14
V gene: TRBV11-2
clone size: -
D gene: TRBD2
J gene: TRBJ2-1
CDR3 protein: CASNEIPGLAEQFF
CDR3 DNA: TGTGCCAGCAACGAAATACCGGGACTAGCGGAGCAGTTCTTC

CDR3 length: 17
V gene: TRBV12-5
clone size: -
D gene: TRBD2
J gene: TRBJ2-1
CDR3 protein: CASGLVPTSGGPNEQFF
CDR3 DNA: TGTGCTAGTGGTTTGGTCCCCACTAGCGGGGGCCCAAATGAGCAGTTCTTC

CDR3 length: 16
V gene: TRBV19
clone size: -
D gene: -
J gene: TRBJ1-6
CDR3 protein: CASRDRTVSYNSPLHF
CDR3 DNA: TGTGCCAGTAGAGACAGAACCGTCTCCTATAATTCCCCCCTCCACTTT

CDR3 length: 13
V gene: TRBV28
clone size: -
D gene: -
J gene: TRBJ2-5
CDR3 protein: CASTGQLQETQYF
CDR3 DNA: TGTGCCAGTACGGGACAATTACAAGAGACCCAGTACTTC

CDR3 length: 15
V gene: TRBV5-1
clone size: -
D gene: -
J gene: TRBJ2-1
CDR3 protein: CASSLDGGAYNEQFF
CDR3 DNA: TGCGCCAGCAGCTTGGACGGAGGGGCCTACAATGAGCAGTTCTTC

CDR3 length: 17
V gene: TRBV4-2
clone size: -
D gene: -
J gene: TRBJ2-6
CDR3 protein: CASSDVAFASGANVLTF
CDR3 DNA: TGTGCCAGCAGCGACGTAGCTTTCGCCTCTGGGGCCAACGTCCTGACTTTC

CDR3 length: 18
V gene: TRBV28
clone size: -
D gene: -
J gene: TRBJ2-7
CDR3 protein: CASSSIQIRDLRSYEQYF
CDR3 DNA: TGTGCCAGCAGTTCTATCCAAATCCGGGACTTAAGGTCCTACGAGCAGTACTTC

CDR3 length: 13
V gene: TRBV7-9
clone size: -
D gene: -
J gene: TRBJ2-3
CDR3 protein: CASSMTSSFTQYF
CDR3 DNA: TGTGCCAGCAGCATGACTAGTTCCTTTACGCAGTATTTT

CDR3 length: 16
V gene: TRBV27
clone size: -
D gene: -
J gene: TRBJ1-1
CDR3 protein: CASSPDTSGGGGEAFF
CDR3 DNA: TGTGCCAGCAGCCCCGACACCTCGGGGGGCGGTGGTGAAGCTTTCTTT

CDR3 length: 15
V gene: TRBV6-6
clone size: once
D gene: -
J gene: TRBJ1-1
CDR3 protein: CASSWSLAGGTEAFF
CDR3 DNA: TGTGCCAGCAGTTGGTCACTCGCCGGGGGCACTGAAGCTTTCTTT

CDR3 length: 14
V gene: TRBV6-6
clone size: -
D gene: TRBD1
J gene: TRBJ1-4
CDR3 protein: CASSIGTVNEKLFF
CDR3 DNA: TGTGCCAGCAGCATCGGGACAGTTAATGAAAAACTATTTTTT

CDR3 length: 14
V gene: TRBV13
clone size: -
D gene: -
J gene: TRBJ1-1
CDR3 protein: CASSLGIQVVGAFF
CDR3 DNA: TGTGCCAGCAGCTTAGGGATACAGGTAGTGGGGGCTTTCTTT

CDR3 length: 12
V gene: TRBV27
clone size: -
D gene: TRBD2
J gene: TRBJ2-7
CDR3 protein: CASTSGDYEQYF
CDR3 DNA: TGTGCCAGTACTAGCGGGGATTACGAGCAGTACTTC

CDR3 length: 16
V gene: TRBV7-8
clone size: -
D gene: -
J gene: TRBJ1-1
CDR3 protein: CASSSPANTWATEAFF
CDR3 DNA: TGTGCCAGCAGCTCACCCGCCAATACGTGGGCAACTGAAGCTTTCTTT

CDR3 length: 15
V gene: TRBV4-3
clone size: once
D gene: -
J gene: TRBJ2-3
CDR3 protein: CASSLQGSRTDTQYF
CDR3 DNA: TGCGCCAGCAGCTTACAGGGATCTCGCACAGATACGCAGTATTTT

CDR3 length: 14
V gene: TRBV9
clone size: once
D gene: TRBD1
J gene: TRBJ1-2
CDR3 protein: CASSGAGGYYGYTF
CDR3 DNA: TGTGCCAGCAGCGGGGCAGGGGGCTACTATGGCTACACCTTC

CDR3 length: 15
V gene: TRBV5-1
clone size: -
D gene: -
J gene: TRBJ1-6
CDR3 protein: CASSPQGNGGTPLHF
CDR3 DNA: TGCGCCAGCAGCCCCCAGGGCAATGGAGGGACACCCCTCCACTTT

CDR3 length: 13
V gene: TRBV2
clone size: once
D gene: -
J gene: TRBJ1-2
CDR3 protein: CASSEGSVYGYTF
CDR3 DNA: TGTGCCAGCAGTGAAGGCAGCGTCTATGGCTACACCTTC

CDR3 length: 15
V gene: TRBV6-1
clone size: -
D gene: TRBD2
J gene: TRBJ2-1
CDR3 protein: CASLPSIAGHNEQFF
CDR3 DNA: TGTGCCAGCCTACCCTCGATAGCGGGCCACAATGAGCAGTTCTTC

CDR3 length: 13
V gene: TRBV6-6
clone size: once
D gene: -
J gene: TRBJ2-7
CDR3 protein: CAISESTLSEQYF
CDR3 DNA: TGTGCCATCTCAGAAAGTACGCTCTCCGAGCAGTACTTC

CDR3 length: 15
V gene: TRBV7-2
clone size: -
D gene: TRBD1
J gene: TRBJ2-1
CDR3 protein: CASSRDRVSYNEQFF
CDR3 DNA: TGTGCCAGCAGCAGGGACAGAGTTTCCTACAATGAGCAGTTCTTC

CDR3 length: 12
V gene: TRBV6-6
clone size: -
D gene: -
J gene: TRBJ2-1
CDR3 protein: CASSYPGGRQFF
CDR3 DNA: TGTGCCAGCAGTTACCCTGGGGGCCGGCAGTTCTTC

CDR3 length: 16
V gene: TRBV5-1
clone size: -
D gene: -
J gene: TRBJ1-1
CDR3 protein: CASSLAPTGLNTEAFF
CDR3 DNA: TGCGCCAGCAGCTTGGCCCCTACAGGGCTGAACACTGAAGCTTTCTTT

CDR3 length: 12
V gene: TRBV30
clone size: -
D gene: -
J gene: TRBJ2-7
CDR3 protein: CAWSREAYEQYF
CDR3 DNA: TGTGCCTGGAGTCGGGAAGCCTACGAGCAGTACTTC

CDR3 length: 16
V gene: TRBV9
clone size: -
D gene: TRBD2
J gene: TRBJ2-1
CDR3 protein: CASSNTGTSGYNEQFF
CDR3 DNA: TGTGCCAGCAGCAACACAGGGACTAGCGGGTACAATGAGCAGTTCTTC

CDR3 length: 17
V gene: TRBV4-2
clone size: -
D gene: TRBD2
J gene: TRBJ2-7
CDR3 protein: CASSQSGTSGSYYEQYF
CDR3 DNA: TGTGCCAGCAGCCAGTCCGGGACTAGCGGCTCTTACTACGAGCAGTACTTC

CDR3 length: 16
V gene: TRBV4-1
clone size: -
D gene: TRBD2
J gene: TRBJ2-2
CDR3 protein: CASSQPGLVVSGELFF
CDR3 DNA: TGCGCCAGCAGCCAACCGGGACTAGTTGTATCCGGGGAGCTGTTTTTT

CDR3 length: 22
V gene: TRBV2
clone size: few
D gene: TRBD2
J gene: TRBJ2-5
CDR3 protein: CASSSPEGLAGGPASVLETQYF
CDR3 DNA: TGTGCCAGCAGTTCTCCGGAGGGACTAGCGGGGGGGCCGGCTAGTGTGTTGGAGACCCAGTACTTC

CDR3 length: 13
V gene: TRBV28
clone size: -
D gene: TRBD2
J gene: TRBJ2-1
CDR3 protein: CASSLAGGNEQFF
CDR3 DNA: TGTGCCAGCAGTTTAGCGGGAGGGAATGAGCAGTTCTTC

CDR3 length: 15
V gene: TRBV5-1
clone size: -
D gene: -
J gene: TRBJ1-1
CDR3 protein: CASSLAGQMNTEAFF
CDR3 DNA: TGCGCCAGCAGCTTGGCTGGACAGATGAACACTGAAGCTTTCTTT

CDR3 length: 14
V gene: TRBV28
clone size: few
D gene: TRBD1
J gene: TRBJ1-2
CDR3 protein: CASSLLDRGYGYTF
CDR3 DNA: TGTGCCAGCAGTTTATTAGACAGGGGCTATGGCTACACCTTC

CDR3 length: 15
V gene: TRBV2
clone size: -
D gene: TRBD1
J gene: TRBJ1-4
CDR3 protein: CASIASGTGVEKLFF
CDR3 DNA: TGTGCCAGCATCGCTTCCGGGACAGGGGTAGAGAAACTGTTTTTT

CDR3 length: 16
V gene: TRBV25-1
clone size: -
D gene: -
J gene: TRBJ1-2
CDR3 protein: CASSDQYTRSTYGYTF
CDR3 DNA: TGTGCCAGCAGTGATCAATATACCCGGAGTACCTATGGCTACACCTTC

CDR3 length: 14
V gene: TRBV7-8
clone size: -
D gene: -
J gene: TRBJ1-2
CDR3 protein: CASSPTAANYGYTF
CDR3 DNA: TGTGCCAGCAGCCCGACAGCAGCTAACTATGGCTACACCTTC

CDR3 length: 16
V gene: TRBV11-1
clone size: -
D gene: -
J gene: TRBJ1-4
CDR3 protein: CASSSQDGATNEKLFF
CDR3 DNA: TGTGCCAGCAGCTCACAGGACGGAGCAACTAATGAAAAACTGTTTTTT

CDR3 length: 14
V gene: TRBV5-1
clone size: -
D gene: -
J gene: TRBJ2-5
CDR3 protein: CASSPTTSKETQYF
CDR3 DNA: TGCGCCAGCAGCCCTACAACTAGCAAGGAGACCCAGTACTTC

CDR3 length: 16
V gene: TRBV5-1
clone size: -
D gene: -
J gene: TRBJ1-2
CDR3 protein: CASSLGRGRGNYGYTF
CDR3 DNA: TGCGCCAGCAGCTTGGGTCGGGGGAGAGGAAACTATGGCTACACCTTC

CDR3 length: 14
V gene: TRBV2
clone size: -
D gene: -
J gene: TRBJ2-3
CDR3 protein: CASGQTLSTDTQYF
CDR3 DNA: TGTGCCAGCGGACAGACACTATCCACAGATACGCAGTATTTT